This T cell receptor beta chain was identified in a study of post-analysis software for immune sequencing data (dated by TCRdb to between 2015 and 2016). Regarding the research as a whole: Disease courses on record covered relapsing-remitting, secondary progressive and progressive-relapsing multiple sclerosis, though some patients had no subtype annotation. A subset of samples was prepared in parallel using single-end sample barcoding, then pooled and co-amplified after Illumina adapter ligation. The multiple sclerosis patient repertoires were compared with about a dozen previously published healthy control repertoires from donors aged 6 to 25 years. Study-level results and caveats: Direct clustering with F measure showed strong co-clustering of samples prepared in the same batch, prompting a batch-effect correction. The control group was slightly older than the multiple sclerosis patient group. Significantly lower normalized Chao1 diversity was found in multiple sclerosis patients than in controls, suggesting substantial peripheral T-cell clonal expansion.

Library construction relied on PCR. Instrument used: Illumina HiSeq 2500. To reduce PCR and sequencing biases, unique molecular identifiers were incorporated into the TCR beta cDNA libraries. Every 1 to 10 million input T cells yielded 500,000 or so cDNA molecules, meaning each molecule approximated one T cell. Patient libraries were prepared and sequenced with the same protocol used for the earlier healthy control dataset. Samples belonging to the same batch were prepared together, multiplexed and sequenced on a shared HiSeq lane. Per the source publication's procedure: Raw barcoded reads were processed with MIGEC, and single-read molecular identifier groups were discarded before consensus assembly and CDR3 extraction. VDJtools was used for post-analysis of the clonotype tables, and diversity was normalized by down-sampling every dataset to the size of the smallest sample. To correct batch-related cross-sample contamination, repertoire overlap clustering matched CDR3 amino acid sequences but not nucleotide sequences. TCRdb cleaned the public reads at Q25 with fastp, built clones with MiXCR and kept in-frame beta chains. Every CDR3 protein is listed once, alongside the most common genes and DNA of its rows. The V and J calls and clone size come from TCRdb's table, not from the authors' own analysis. This sample gives 350,000 to 500,000 distinct CDR3 sequences in total; 39% of them show up just once. The top ten constitute about 7.6% of the sample.

To demonstrate the VDJtools post-analysis software, the study profiled TCR beta repertoires from the peripheral blood of 13 young patients with multiple sclerosis. The patients with multiple sclerosis were children and adolescents between about 6 and 15 years of age. Concerning this clonotype itself: Its antigen is not yet known. Nothing much larger sits one base from this clone, and base qualities are not available.

Specimen: blood. This receptor was identified in a girl aged 2-10 years with multiple sclerosis.

The CDR3 protein: CASAPGGAGSYEQYF. In nucleotides, the sequence is TGTGCCAGCGCCCCCGGAGGCGCCGGTTCCTACGAGCAGTACTTC. In this chain, TRBV28 is recombined with TRBJ2-7, with TRBD2 tentatively as D gene (5 bases match). Relative to germline, V is 8 bases shorter and J is 1 base shorter, with 18 bases between their ends. Taken from cysteine to phenylalanine, the CDR3 has 15 residues. Of all the DNA, just the CDR3 is kept, 45 bases in frame from base 1. The germline V gene specifies MDHEN as CDR1 and SYDVKM as CDR2.